This entry lists 10 T cell receptor beta chains sequenced from one sample in a study of T cell responses to AZD1222 COVID-19 vaccine. Here immunoSEQ multiplex PCR was the method, and the copy in TCRdb shows in-frame clones only, minus some. The table includes 68,000 or so clones, roughly 90% detected once. Sample: peripheral blood, taken on day 0 of AZD1222 vaccination. These receptors were collected from an adult in good health.

The CDR3 nucleotides are TGTGCCAGCAGCCAAGATGTCCCGGACGCTTCCTACGAGCAGTACTTC. Amino acid sequence: CASSQDVPDASYEQYF. This chain links TRBV4-2 with TRBJ2-7; no firm D call. The CDR3 extends over 16 amino acids. Trimming took 0 bases from V and 1 from J, leaving 13 bases between them. CDR1 is LGHNA, CDR2 YNFKEQ, per germline.

A few counts support this clone. The rearrangement joins TRBV7-2 to TRBJ2-2, with D perhaps TRBD1 or TRBD2 (6 bases each). The CDR3 sequence is 15 residues long. V dropped 1 base and J dropped 6 bases, with 12 bases sitting between them. Germline V lookup: CDR1 SGHTA, CDR2 FQGNSA. CDR3 DNA sequence: TGTGCCAGCAGCTTAGGTCCGGGGGCCTCCGGGGAGCTGTTTTTT. This codes for CASSLGPGASGELFF.

The V gene is TRBV12-3 or TRBV12-4, the J gene TRBJ2-7; no definite D call. Trimming left V 2 bases short and J 1 base short, with 6 bases between. The CDR3 is made up of 13 amino acids. The CDR3 bases are TGTGCCAGCAGTTTAAGCAGATCCTACGAGCAGTACTTC. This gives the protein CASSLSRSYEQYF.

The V call is TRBV3-1 (or the pseudogene TRBV3-2), the J call TRBJ2-4, with a possible D match to TRBD1 (5 bases). CDR1 and CDR2 (germline): LGHDT, YNNKEL (reference sequence). The CDR3 is 21 residues long. V lost 0 bases to trimming and J lost 0 bases, with 24 bases between them. The CDR3 sequence is CASSQEGLSRRRRRAKNIQYF. CDR3 DNA: TGTGCCAGCAGCCAAGAGGGGCTATCAAGACGCCGCCGAAGAGCCAAAAACATTCAGTACTTC.

V and J are TRBV27 and TRBJ1-1, with 7 bases lining up with TRBD1. The CDR3 runs 16 residues. V gave up 5 bases and J gave up 3 bases; unmatched junction bases: 12. The V gene's germline CDR1 is MNHEY and CDR2 SMNVEV (reference sequence). CDR3 DNA sequence: TGTGCCAGCAGTACTTCTCTCAGGGGGGGGGACACTGAAGCTTTCTTT. Its protein product is CASSTSLRGGDTEAFF.

This chain joins TRBV5-8 and TRBJ2-3, with 12 bases lining up with TRBD2. The germline CDR1 and CDR2 sequences are SGHTS and YDEGEE. Trimming removed 0 bases from V and 4 bases from J; junction bases left unmatched: 0. The CDR3 spans 15 residues. CDR3 nucleotides: TGTGCCAGCAGCTTGGGACTAGCGGGAGCAGATACGCAGTATTTT. Its translation is CASSLGLAGADTQYF.

The chain carries TRBV27 and TRBJ2-7, with 7 bases matching TRBD2. The V and J ends lost 5 bases and 0 bases, in that order; junction bases with no gene match: 10. The CDR3 has 16 amino acids. The germline gives CDR1 MNHEY, CDR2 SMNVEV (reference sequence). The CDR3 loop reads CASSPLGGSSSYEQYF. CDR3 DNA sequence: TGTGCCAGCAGTCCCCTCGGGGGGTCAAGCTCCTACGAGCAGTACTTC.

The rearrangement links TRBV7-9 to TRBJ2-7; the match to TRBD2 covers 12 bases. CDR1 is SEHNR and CDR2 is FQNEAQ in the germline V gene (reference sequence). Unmatched junction bases numbered 7, after V lost 5 bases and J lost 8 bases. The CDR3 consists of 14 residues. In DNA form, the CDR3 reads TGTGCCAGCAGCCACGGACTAGCGGGATACCAGCAGTACTTC. Protein product: CASSHGLAGYQQYF.

The chain links TRBV2 to TRBJ1-2; TRBD1 is a possible D gene (5 bases). Germline V lookup: CDR1 SNHLY, CDR2 FYNNEI. V lost 9 bases and J lost 2, with 40 bases in between. The CDR3 runs 22 residues. CDR3 DNA: TGTGCCAGTCTAGGAATCGCCTATCGGGAGGGCCAGGGAGGGGAAGAAAACTATGGCTACACCTTC. This translates into CASLGIAYREGQGGEENYGYTF.

This clone turned up a few times. The chain is built from TRBV24-1 and TRBJ2-2, with TRBD1 matching over 7 bases. Unmatched junction bases numbered 8, after V lost 4 bases and J lost 7 bases. In germline, CDR1 is KGHDR, CDR2 SFDVKD. There are 15 residues in the CDR3. The CDR3 protein is CATSEPGQRNGELFF. As DNA, the CDR3 is TGTGCCACCAGTGAGCCGGGACAGCGGAACGGGGAGCTGTTTTTT.